Each of the 20 T cell receptor beta chains below was sequenced from the same sample in a study of blood T cell repertoires in COVID-19. Measured with immunoSEQ multiplex PCR; TCRdb has only the in-frame clones, and not every one. The sample shows roughly 42,000 clones, roughly 81% of them seen only once. What was sequenced was peripheral blood. The receptor source for this set is a woman in her 70s in a cohort sampled during active COVID-19.

The V call is TRBV5-4, the J call TRBJ2-5; TRBD1 is a possible D gene (5 bases). CDR1 is SGHNT, CDR2 YYREEE, per germline (reference sequence). This CDR3 contains 17 residues. V was cut by 3 bases and J by 1 base, with 19 bases left in between. CDR3 DNA sequence: TGTGCCAGCAGCTGGACCTACTCGACAGCCATCCAAGAGACCCAGTACTTC. Its translation: CASSWTYSTAIQETQYF.

The chain has TRBV6-6 and TRBJ1-4; 7 nucleotides match TRBD1. This CDR3 has 14 amino acids. Unmatched junction bases numbered 6, after V lost 7 bases and J lost 4 bases. Germline V gives CDR1 MNHNY, CDR2 SVGAGI (reference sequence). CDR3 residues: CASNLRQGNEKLFF. As DNA, the CDR3 is TGTGCCAGCAATTTACGACAGGGTAATGAAAAACTGTTTTTT.

The V call is TRBV7-8, the J call TRBJ2-3, with a weak D call TRBD1 (6 bases). CDR3 length equals 14 residues. The germline V gene encodes CDR1 SGHVS and CDR2 FQNEAQ. Trimming took 5 bases from V and 1 from J, leaving 10 bases between them. The CDR3 nucleotides are TGTGCCAGCAGCCCTCAGGGGCGCACAGATACGCAGTATTTT. It codes for CASSPQGRTDTQYF. Based on the CDR3 plus reference TRBV7-8 and TRBJ2-3, the full variable domain is GAGVSQSPRYKVAKRGQDVALRCDPISGHVSLFWYQQALGQGPEFLTYFQNEAQLDKSGLPSDRFFAERPEGSVSTLKIQRTQQEDSAVYLCASSPQGRTDTQYFGPGTRLTVL.

The chain employs TRBV28 and TRBJ1-5; D possibly corresponds to TRBD1 (5 bases). Per the germline V gene, CDR1 is MDHEN and CDR2 is SYDVKM. V lost 6 bases and J lost 6, with 12 bases in between. The length of the CDR3 is 13 residues. CDR3 nucleotides: TGTGCCAGCAGGCTAAGGGGAGGTCAGCCCCAGCATTTT. Its translation: CASRLRGGQPQHF.

The CDR3 bases are TGCGCCAGCAGTAGAAATCTAGAGCAGTTCTTC. Amino acid sequence: CASSRNLEQFF. The chain combines TRBV5-1 with TRBJ2-1; D uncertain. Trimming stripped 5 bases from V and 10 bases from J, with 10 bases between. This CDR3 has 11 amino acids. CDR1 is SGHRS and CDR2 is YFSETQ in the germline V gene.

The V call is TRBV18, the J call TRBJ1-2; 9 bases are a match to TRBD1. The ends lost 3 bases at V and 8 bases at J; junction bases unmatched: 13. Germline-derived CDR1 and CDR2 are KGHSH and LQKENI. This CDR3 region has 16 residues. CDR3 protein: CASSPGTGKVTPGYTF. The CDR3 DNA is TGTGCCAGCTCACCCGGGACAGGGAAGGTGACGCCAGGCTACACCTTC.

This chain connects TRBV19 to TRBJ2-2; TRBD1 aligns across 7 bases. The CDR3 totals 16 residues. CDR1 and CDR2 (germline): LNHDA, SQIVND (reference sequence). After removal of 9 bases from V and 5 bases from J, the junction contained 15 bases not matched to a gene. The CDR3 sequence: CASHTGWDSSTGELFF. The CDR3 DNA is TGTGCCAGCCATACAGGTTGGGACAGTTCTACCGGGGAGCTGTTTTTT.

The rearrangement links TRBV2 to TRBJ2-7, with 7 bases lining up with TRBD2. Germline V gene data show CDR1 as SNHLY and CDR2 as FYNNEI. The CDR3 totals 14 residues. Unmatched junction bases numbered 8, after V lost 6 bases and J lost 3 bases. The DNA for the CDR3 is TGTGCCAGCAGCGCTAGCGGAGGTAGCTACGAGCAGTACTTC. As protein: CASSASGGSYEQYF.

The chain combines TRBV5-1 with TRBJ2-3, with 8 bases matching TRBD1. CDR3 length: 15 amino acids. J was trimmed by 2 bases and V by 5 bases; bases with no gene match: 7. Germline CDR1 SGHRS, CDR2 YFSETQ. This CDR3 is CASRDGQGPTDTQYF. The DNA for the CDR3 is TGCGCCAGCAGAGATGGACAGGGCCCCACAGATACGCAGTATTTT.

The V and J genes are TRBV29-1 and TRBJ2-5, with D perhaps matching TRBD1 (6 bases). CDR3 length: 13 residues. The V end was cut by 2 bases, the J end by 7 bases, with 14 bases between. CDR1 is SQVTM and CDR2 is ANQGSEA in the germline V gene. CDR3 protein: CSVESQGYGTQYF. CDR3 sequence (DNA): TGCAGCGTTGAATCACAGGGTTATGGGACCCAGTACTTC.

The chain is built from TRBV10-3 and TRBJ2-3, with 12 bases aligning to TRBD2. This CDR3 spans 15 amino acids. V trimming: 6 bases; J trimming: 6 bases; junction bases outside the gene matches: 7. Germline CDR1 is ENHRY and CDR2 is SYGVKD. The CDR3 sequence is CAISRLAGEADTQYF. In DNA, the CDR3 is TGTGCCATCAGCCGACTAGCGGGAGAAGCGGATACGCAGTATTTT.

The chain links TRBV30 to TRBJ1-1; D not resolved. V was clipped by 0 bases and J by 3 bases, with 8 bases between them. There are 13 residues in the CDR3. Germline V gene sequence: CDR1 GTSNPN, CDR2 SVGIG (reference sequence). The DNA for the CDR3 is TGTGCCTGGAGTGTACTCGGTTACACTGAAGCTTTCTTT. This codes for CAWSVLGYTEAFF.

The rearrangement links TRBV28 to TRBJ1-1; D is perhaps TRBD1 (6 bases). Looked up from germline, CDR1 is MDHEN and CDR2 is SYDVKM. Trimming stripped 6 bases from V and 8 bases from J, with 16 bases between. The length of the CDR3 is 13 residues. CDR3 residues: CASSPHQTGEAFF. For the CDR3, the DNA is TGTGCCAGCAGCCCACATCAAACAGGGGAAGCTTTCTTT.

The genes are TRBV6-5 and TRBJ1-2; 7 nucleotides line up with TRBD1. CDR1 MNHEY and CDR2 SVGAGI come from the germline V gene. V was clipped by 6 bases and J by 2 bases; unmatched bases: 9. The length of the CDR3 is 15 residues. CDR3 amino acids: CASSKTGTANYGYTF. CDR3 nucleotide sequence: TGTGCCAGCAGCAAAACCGGGACAGCGAACTATGGCTACACCTTC.

The J gene is TRBJ2-7, the V gene TRBV5-1; a possible D gene is TRBD1 (6 bases). Germline V gene sequence: CDR1 SGHRS, CDR2 YFSETQ. The CDR3 is 15 residues long. Trimming cost V 4 bases and J 7 bases, with 21 bases left between them. CDR3 loop: CASSQPGAALLEQYF. The CDR3 DNA sequence: TGCGCCAGCAGCCAGCCAGGGGCGGCCCTTTTGGAGCAGTACTTC.

The V call is TRBV2, the J call TRBJ2-5; D is ambiguous. Trimming shortened V by 3 bases and J by 5 bases, and 4 bases separated the two germline ends. The CDR3 has 11 amino acids. The germline V gene encodes CDR1 SNHLY and CDR2 FYNNEI. The chain's CDR3 is CASSDRETQYF. The CDR3 region has the DNA TGTGCCAGCAGTGATCGGGAGACCCAGTACTTC.

The rearrangement links TRBV6-6 to TRBJ1-5; 8 positions match TRBD1. The length of the CDR3 is 16 residues. Germline trimming cut 2 bases from V and 4 bases from J; bases unmatched to any gene: 7. CDR1 is MNHNY and CDR2 is SVGAGI in the germline V gene (reference sequence). The CDR3 loop is CASSYTGGPRNQPQHF. CDR3 DNA sequence: TGTGCCAGCAGTTACACAGGGGGTCCAAGGAATCAGCCCCAGCATTTT.

Here the CDR3 reads CASRDFSLEQYF. The CDR3 DNA reads TGTGCCAGCCGGGACTTTTCCCTCGAGCAGTACTTC. This rearrangement joins TRBV2 to TRBJ2-7, with D perhaps matching TRBD2 (6 bases). Trimming cost V 8 bases and J 6 bases, with 14 bases left between them. Germline-derived CDR1 and CDR2 are SNHLY and FYNNEI. The CDR3 covers 12 residues.

DNA for the CDR3: TGTGCCAGCAGCCGGGGACAGGGGGATGGCTACACCTTC. This codes for CASSRGQGDGYTF. This chain uses TRBV3-1 (or the pseudogene TRBV3-2) with TRBJ1-2, with TRBD1 identical over 11 bases. Germline lookup yields CDR1 LGHDT and CDR2 YNNKEL (reference sequence). This CDR3 has 13 residues. The trim removed 4 bases at V and 6 bases at J, leaving 1 base unmatched.

The table lists this clone with a count of one. The CDR3, as DNA: TGCGCCAGCAGCCAACTCGCGGGGGGGTTGGGTGAAAAACTGTTTTTT. It encodes CASSQLAGGLGEKLFF. This rearrangement joins TRBV4-1 to TRBJ1-4; TRBD1 might be the D (5 bases). Trimming cost V 2 bases and J 7 bases, with 17 bases left between them. The germline gives CDR1 MGHRA, CDR2 YSYEKL. The CDR3 runs 16 residues.